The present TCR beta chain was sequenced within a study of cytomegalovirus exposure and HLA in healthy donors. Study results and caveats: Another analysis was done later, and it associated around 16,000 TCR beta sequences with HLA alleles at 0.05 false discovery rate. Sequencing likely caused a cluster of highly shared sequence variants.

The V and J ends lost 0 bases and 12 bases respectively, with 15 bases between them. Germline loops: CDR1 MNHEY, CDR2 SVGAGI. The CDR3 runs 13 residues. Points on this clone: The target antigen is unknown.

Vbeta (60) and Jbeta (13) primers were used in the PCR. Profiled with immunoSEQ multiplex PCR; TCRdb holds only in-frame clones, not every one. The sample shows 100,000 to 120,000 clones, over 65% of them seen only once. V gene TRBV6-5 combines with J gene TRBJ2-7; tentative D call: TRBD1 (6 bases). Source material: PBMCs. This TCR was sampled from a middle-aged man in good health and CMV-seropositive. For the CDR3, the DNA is TGTGCCAGCAGTTACTCGAAGAGGACAGCGCCGTACTTC. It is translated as CASSYSKRTAPYF.